This T cell receptor (beta chain) comes out of a study of Tregs in tolerant kidney transplant recipients. CDR1 and CDR2 from the germline V gene are MNHEY and SVGAGI. The ends lost 1 base at V and 0 bases at J; junction bases unmatched: 1. The CDR3 runs to 15 residues. On this clone: Its antigen is unidentified.

Data came from immunoSEQ multiplex PCR; TCRdb stores just in-frame clones and leaves some out. This table holds about 44,000 clones, around 95% found once. The clonotype originates from a human donor in good health. V usage is TRBV6-5 and J usage is TRBJ2-7; 9 nucleotides align to TRBD1. The sequenced material came from Tregs from blood cultured with allogeneic cells. The DNA for the CDR3 is TGTGCCAGCAGTTACTTGGGACAGGGCTCCTACGAGCAGTACTTC. Translation gives CASSYLGQGSYEQYF.